One and the same sample provided the 14 T cell receptor beta chains below, sequenced in a study of cytomegalovirus exposure and HLA in healthy donors. In the PCR, 60 Vbeta and 13 Jbeta primers were used. This table comes from immunoSEQ multiplex PCR, and its TCRdb copy is limited to in-frame clones, with some not included. The data show tens of thousands of clones, roughly two thirds seen once. The sequenced sample consisted of PBMCs. The receptors originated from a man over 45 in good health and CMV-seronegative.

The chain links TRBV9 to TRBJ1-1; D ambiguous. The germline CDR1 and CDR2 sequences are SGDLS and YYNGEE. The CDR3 length is 15 residues. V gave up 4 bases and J gave up 1 base, with 14 bases separating them. The CDR3: CASSRGPVGNTEAFF. The CDR3 coding sequence is TGTGCCAGCAGCCGGGGTCCCGTAGGGAACACTGAAGCTTTCTTT.

The rearrangement uses TRBV7-3 and TRBJ2-2; 10 bases align to TRBD2. CDR3 length equals 16 residues. The J segment lost 7 bases and the V segment lost 7 bases, leaving 12 bases of the junction unmatched. Looked up from germline, CDR1 is SGHTA and CDR2 is FQGTGA. In nucleotides, the CDR3 is TGTGCCAGCACCCCGTGGAGCGGGGGGGAGGTCGGGGAGCTGTTTTTT. It encodes CASTPWSGGEVGELFF.

Here the CDR3 DNA reads TGTGCCAGCAGCTCCACCGGATCGCCTAGGGCTTTCTTT. It translates to CASSSTGSPRAFF. V gene TRBV7-9 combines with J gene TRBJ1-1; no definite D call. There are 13 residues in the CDR3. Deletions cut 4 bases from V and 11 bases from J, with 17 bases between. Germline V gives CDR1 SEHNR, CDR2 FQNEAQ (reference sequence).

This clone is a singleton in its sample. CDR3 sequence reads: CAWSRSAGGEKLFF. The CDR3, as DNA: TGTGCCTGGAGTAGGTCGGCGGGGGGTGAAAAACTGTTTTTT. The chain is built from TRBV30 and TRBJ1-4; a possible D gene is TRBD1 (5 bases). The V and J ends lost 2 bases and 7 bases respectively, with 14 bases between them. This CDR3 has 14 residues. Germline-derived CDR1 and CDR2 are GTSNPN and SVGIG (reference sequence).

V is TRBV14 and J is TRBJ2-1; D remains ambiguous. The CDR3 sequence is 19 residues long. Germline V gene lookup returns CDR1 SGHDN and CDR2 FVKESK. The V and J ends lost 4 bases and 0 bases respectively, with 22 bases between them. The CDR3 nucleotides are TGTGCCAGCAGCCTAGTAAATTGGCGAGGTCCAAGCTCCTACAATGAGCAGTTCTTC. Amino acids: CASSLVNWRGPSSYNEQFF.

The gene calls are TRBV27 and TRBJ2-5; tentative D call: TRBD1 (6 bases). V was shortened by 4 bases and J by 1 base, with 10 bases between the two germline ends. The V gene's germline CDR1 is MNHEY and CDR2 SMNVEV (reference sequence). The CDR3 covers 14 residues. The CDR3 bases are TGTGCCAGCAGTTCCAGGGGCCGCCAAGAGACCCAGTACTTC. It encodes CASSSRGRQETQYF.

This clone was detected once. The same CDR3 arises from other DNA sequences in this sample as well. The V call is TRBV30, the J call TRBJ1-1; TRBD1 aligns across 12 bases. Losses at the gene ends were 1 base for V and 6 bases for J; bases not matched to a gene: 15. The CDR3 consists of 18 residues. Germline V gene sequence: CDR1 GTSNPN, CDR2 SVGIG (reference sequence). In DNA, the CDR3 is TGTGCCTGGAGTGGTTCAACGGGACAGGGGGCGCGGTTCTCTGAAGCTTTCTTT. Translated: CAWSGSTGQGARFSEAFF.

The V gene is TRBV27, the J gene TRBJ1-5, with D maybe TRBD1 (6 bases). In germline, CDR1 is MNHEY, CDR2 SMNVEV (reference sequence). This CDR3 is 17 amino acids long. The V end was cut by 1 base, the J end by 4 bases, with 17 bases between. The CDR3: CASSLWQGRGGNQPQHF. The CDR3 region has the DNA TGTGCCAGCAGTTTATGGCAGGGAAGAGGGGGAAATCAGCCCCAGCATTTT.

The rearrangement uses TRBV29-1 and TRBJ1-2; 9 bases fit TRBD1. The CDR3 is made up of 14 amino acids. Germline V lookup: CDR1 SQVTM, CDR2 ANQGSEA. Unmatched junction bases numbered 9, after V lost 5 bases and J lost 5 bases. CDR3 bases: TGCAGCGTTCTGGAGGGACAGGGACATTATGGCTACACCTTC. Protein sequence: CSVLEGQGHYGYTF.

V usage is TRBV11-2 and J usage is TRBJ1-2; the D gene is possibly TRBD1 (5 bases). The CDR3 consists of 12 residues. V was cut by 5 bases and J by 6 bases, with 10 bases left in between. Germline CDR1 reads SGHAT; CDR2 reads FQNNGV. The DNA for the CDR3 is TGTGCCAGCAGCCTCGAAGGGGATGGCTACACCTTC. Protein: CASSLEGDGYTF.

Only a few counts were recorded for this clone. V and J are TRBV5-6 and TRBJ1-2; D not certain. From germline, CDR1 is SGHDT and CDR2 YYEEEE. V lost 7 bases, J lost 2 bases, and 15 bases lay in between. This CDR3 has 14 amino acids. CDR3 bases: TGTGCCAGCGCCCGTGAGGCGGGGAACTATGGCTACACCTTC. Translated: CASAREAGNYGYTF.

The chain combines TRBV5-1 with TRBJ2-1; no firm D call. CDR3 length equals 12 residues. Deletions cut 4 bases from V and 10 bases from J, with 12 bases between. CDR1 is SGHRS and CDR2 is YFSETQ in the germline V gene. The CDR3 nucleotides read TGCGCCAGCAGCCCTCAGCTAGAAGAGCAGTTCTTC. It specifies CASSPQLEEQFF.

The chain combines TRBV28 with TRBJ2-5; tentative D call: TRBD1 (6 bases). The DNA end is a closer match to TRBJ2-7, so the J assignment may be wrong. Germline V gene data show CDR1 as MDHEN and CDR2 as SYDVKM. This CDR3 comprises 14 residues. The CDR3 nucleotides are TGTGCCAGCAGTGGTTCGGGACATGACTACGAGCAGTACTTC. Its translation is CASSGSGHDYEQYF.

The chain has TRBV29-1 and TRBJ1-1; D may be TRBD1 (5 bases). The CDR3 consists of 13 residues. Trimming shortened V by 7 bases and J by 0 bases, and 12 bases separated the two germline ends. Germline V CDR1 and CDR2: SQVTM, ANQGSEA. The CDR3 DNA reads TGCAGCGCCGAGGCGGGGGTGAACACTGAAGCTTTCTTT. Its protein is CSAEAGVNTEAFF.